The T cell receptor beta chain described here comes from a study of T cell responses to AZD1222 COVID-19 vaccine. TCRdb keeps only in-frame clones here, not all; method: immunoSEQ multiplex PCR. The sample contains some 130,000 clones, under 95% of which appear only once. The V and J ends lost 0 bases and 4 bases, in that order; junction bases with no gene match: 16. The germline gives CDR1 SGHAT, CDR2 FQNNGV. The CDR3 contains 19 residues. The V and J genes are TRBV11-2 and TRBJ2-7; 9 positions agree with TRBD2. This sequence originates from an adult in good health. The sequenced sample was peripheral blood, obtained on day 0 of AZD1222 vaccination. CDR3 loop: CASSLDSPIKTSGLYEQYF. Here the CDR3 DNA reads TGTGCCAGCAGCTTAGATAGTCCAATAAAAACTAGCGGGTTGTACGAGCAGTACTTC.